The next 32 T cell receptor beta chains were all read from a single sample in a study of radiation and T cells in renal cell carcinoma. Time point: blood 2 weeks post-SBRT. The treatment was: 15 Gy SBRT to primary tumor, nephrectomy 4 weeks later. Profiled with immunoSEQ multiplex PCR; TCRdb holds only in-frame clones, not every one. The sample gives about 130,000 clones, approximately 85% of which show up once; 5% to 6.5% is in the top ten. The sample in question was blood, obtained from a patient whose treatment included radiotherapy and nephrectomy. These receptors all come from a man aged 50-60 years with renal cell carcinoma.

The chain combines TRBV6-5 with TRBJ2-7, with 8 bases identical to TRBD1. The CDR3 has 15 residues. CDR1 is MNHEY and CDR2 is SVGAGI in the germline V gene. Unmatched junction bases numbered 5, after V lost 2 bases and J lost 2 bases. CDR3 bases: TGTGCCAGCAGTTACGGGGGACAGGCAACCTACGAGCAGTACTTC. This translates into CASSYGGQATYEQYF.

The chain has TRBV5-1 and TRBJ2-7; possibly TRBD1 for D (5 bases). V gave up 3 bases and J gave up 2 bases, with 9 bases separating them. The CDR3 is 13 residues long. The germline V gene encodes CDR1 SGHRS and CDR2 YFSETQ. The CDR3 protein is CASSSDKTYEQYF. The CDR3 region has the DNA TGCGCCAGCAGCTCGGACAAGACCTACGAGCAGTACTTC.

This chain joins TRBV7-2 and TRBJ2-5; 11 nucleotides match TRBD1. Unmatched junction bases numbered 8, after V lost 3 bases and J lost 5 bases. The germline gives CDR1 SGHTA, CDR2 FQGNSA. This CDR3 spans 16 amino acids. CDR3 amino acids: CASSLGDRGWRETQYF. The CDR3 bases are TGTGCCAGCAGCTTGGGGGACAGGGGGTGGCGGGAGACCCAGTACTTC.

The genes are TRBV5-1 and TRBJ2-3; no reliable D call. CDR3 length equals 14 residues. CDR1 SGHRS and CDR2 YFSETQ come from the germline V gene. Trimming cost V 1 base and J 0 bases, with 6 bases left between them. The CDR3 DNA sequence: TGCGCCAGCAGCTTGCCGACTAGCACAGATACGCAGTATTTT. This encodes CASSLPTSTDTQYF.

The V call is TRBV7-2, the J call TRBJ2-2; no firm D call. Germline-derived CDR1 and CDR2 are SGHTA and FQGNSA. CDR3 length: 14 residues. With 1 base removed from V and 6 bases from J, the gap between germline ends came to 9 bases. DNA of the CDR3: TGTGCCAGCAGCTTAGTGAGAAGCGCCGGGGAGCTGTTTTTT. Its protein product is CASSLVRSAGELFF.

The CDR3 loop is CASSLAHTGELFF. The DNA for the CDR3 is TGTGCCAGCAGCTTAGCTCACACCGGGGAGCTGTTTTTT. V usage is TRBV7-2 and J usage is TRBJ2-2; D call uncertain. The CDR3 runs to 13 residues. Deletions cut 0 bases from V and 3 bases from J, with 2 bases between. Germline CDR1 and CDR2: SGHTA and FQGNSA.

The chain joins TRBV5-1 to TRBJ1-2; 8 bases align to TRBD1. Unmatched junction bases numbered 7, after V lost 2 bases and J lost 4 bases. Germline CDR1 and CDR2: SGHRS and YFSETQ. The CDR3 consists of 15 residues. CDR3 sequence (DNA): TGCGCCAGCAGCTTCCTTGGACAGGGAGGCTATGGCTACACCTTC. It is translated as CASSFLGQGGYGYTF.

This clone has a handful of counts. V usage is TRBV19 and J usage is TRBJ2-7; D perhaps matches TRBD1 (5 bases). Germline V lookup: CDR1 LNHDA, CDR2 SQIVND (reference sequence). Deletions cut 2 bases from V and 0 bases from J, with 14 bases between. This CDR3 has 16 residues. CDR3 region: CASSIRGWADSYEQYF. Written as DNA, the CDR3 is TGTGCCAGTAGTATAAGGGGATGGGCCGACTCCTACGAGCAGTACTTC.

V is TRBV28 and J is TRBJ1-5, with a tentative D call TRBD1 (5 bases). CDR1 is MDHEN, CDR2 SYDVKM, per germline. The V and J ends lost 7 bases and 3 bases respectively, with 10 bases between them. The CDR3 has 13 residues. The CDR3 DNA is TGTGCCAGCACCAGGGATTACAATCAGCCCCAGCATTTT. The encoded protein is CASTRDYNQPQHF.

The chain links TRBV2 to TRBJ2-3; no reliable D call. CDR3 length: 14 residues. Germline V gene sequence: CDR1 SNHLY, CDR2 FYNNEI. V lost 7 bases and J 0 bases, leaving 11 bases between the germline ends. DNA of the CDR3: TGTGCCAGCACCAGGACGCCGAGCACAGATACGCAGTATTTT. This encodes CASTRTPSTDTQYF.

The genes are TRBV19 and TRBJ1-2, with D possibly TRBD1 on 6 matching bases. The CDR3 has 16 residues. Deletions cut 0 bases from V and 7 bases from J, with 18 bases between. Germline V lookup: CDR1 LNHDA, CDR2 SQIVND (reference sequence). The CDR3 region is CASSIDPGGAVAGYTF. The DNA for the CDR3 is TGTGCCAGTAGTATAGATCCTGGGGGCGCGGTCGCTGGCTACACCTTC.

The rearrangement joins TRBV9 to TRBJ1-2; TRBD1 agrees at 7 bases. The junction had 3 bases not matched to a gene; V was cut back by 0 bases and J by 4 bases. The CDR3 is made up of 14 amino acids. The germline CDR1 and CDR2 sequences are SGDLS and YYNGEE. CDR3 DNA sequence: TGTGCCAGCAGCGTAGGGACAGGCACCTATGGCTACACCTTC. It yields the protein CASSVGTGTYGYTF.

The chain combines TRBV7-9 with TRBJ1-2, with a tentative D call TRBD1 (5 bases). Trimming removed 7 bases at V and 8 bases at J, with 17 bases between. This CDR3 is built from 13 residues. Germline CDR1 and CDR2: SEHNR and FQNEAQ (reference sequence). CDR3 sequence: CASIPPAGTGYTF. CDR3 in DNA: TGTGCCAGCATCCCACCGGCGGGGACCGGCTACACCTTC.

The chain employs TRBV19 and TRBJ1-1; tentative D call: TRBD1 (6 bases). Germline V gene data show CDR1 as LNHDA and CDR2 as SQIVND (reference sequence). The CDR3 is made up of 14 amino acids. V shed 3 bases and J shed 7 bases, with 15 bases lying between them. The chain's CDR3 is CASSITRGGIEAFF. CDR3 in DNA: TGTGCCAGTAGTATTACCCGAGGGGGAATTGAAGCTTTCTTT.

This clone has a single count. This chain joins TRBV30 and TRBJ2-7; D gene unclear. Trimming removed 0 bases from V and 4 bases from J, with 13 bases in between. The CDR3 totals 14 residues. The germline V gene encodes CDR1 GTSNPN and CDR2 SVGIG (reference sequence). In DNA, the CDR3 is TGTGCCTGGAGTGTACTGTTAGGGCGATACGAGCAGTACTTC. Translated: CAWSVLLGRYEQYF. The variable domain in full, completed from reference TRBV30 and TRBJ2-7, reads SQTIHQWPATLVQPVGSPLSLECTVEGTSNPNLYWYRQAAGRGLQLLFYSVGIGQISSEVPQNLSASRPQDRQFILSSKKLLLSDSGFYLCAWSVLLGRYEQYFGPGTRLTVT.

This clone occurred once. The chain is built from TRBV10-3 and TRBJ2-7; D may be TRBD2 (6 bases). Germline-derived CDR1 and CDR2 are ENHRY and SYGVKD. The ends were cut back, 5 bases at V and 4 bases at J, with 18 bases in the middle. This CDR3 has 15 residues. CDR3: CAISFSGGAIYEQYF. CDR3 DNA: TGTGCCATCAGTTTCTCCGGGGGAGCTATTTACGAGCAGTACTTC.

This rearrangement joins TRBV9 to TRBJ2-1; D ambiguous. Germline V gives CDR1 SGDLS, CDR2 YYNGEE. The CDR3 loop spans 13 amino acids. The V end lost 0 bases, the J end lost 6 bases, and 7 bases lay between the germline ends. CDR3 sequence: CASSVATANEQFF. As DNA, the CDR3 is TGTGCCAGCAGCGTAGCTACGGCCAATGAGCAGTTCTTC.

This clone appeared a few times. The rearrangement uses TRBV30 and TRBJ1-1; D unresolved. Germline CDR1 and CDR2: GTSNPN and SVGIG (reference sequence). The CDR3 totals 12 residues. Trimming took 4 bases from V and 2 from J, leaving 8 bases between them. CDR3 bases: TGTGCCTGGACCCGAGACAACACTGAAGCTTTCTTT. This sequence encodes CAWTRDNTEAFF. The full variable domain, its missing parts supplied by reference TRBV30 and TRBJ1-1, is SQTIHQWPATLVQPVGSPLSLECTVEGTSNPNLYWYRQAAGRGLQLLFYSVGIGQISSEVPQNLSASRPQDRQFILSSKKLLLSDSGFYLCAWTRDNTEAFFGQGTRLTVV.

The chain recombines TRBV19 with TRBJ2-7; 7 bases line up with TRBD2. The length of the CDR3 is 13 residues. Germline trimming cut 5 bases from V and 2 bases from J; bases unmatched to any gene: 3. From germline, CDR1 is LNHDA and CDR2 SQIVND (reference sequence). CDR3 nucleotide sequence: TGTGCCAGTAGTCCCGGGGGGACCTACGAGCAGTACTTC. Amino acids: CASSPGGTYEQYF.

The J gene is TRBJ1-1, the V gene TRBV4-3; 7 positions agree with TRBD1. The J segment lost 3 bases and the V segment lost 1 base, leaving 2 bases of the junction unmatched. This CDR3 is built from 14 residues. The germline V gene encodes CDR1 LGHNA and CDR2 YSLEER. The CDR3: CASSQGTGYTEAFF. CDR3 coding DNA: TGCGCCAGCAGCCAAGGGACAGGTTACACTGAAGCTTTCTTT.

This rearrangement joins TRBV9 to TRBJ2-1, with a weak D call TRBD2 (6 bases). Germline assignment: CDR1 SGDLS and CDR2 YYNGEE. The V end lost 2 bases, the J end lost 11 bases, and 11 bases lay between the germline ends. There are 12 residues in the CDR3. The DNA for the CDR3 is TGTGCCAGCAGCGTCCCCGGGAGTAAGCAGTTCTTC. Amino acids: CASSVPGSKQFF. Using reference TRBV9 and TRBJ2-1 for the parts outside the CDR3, the full variable domain is DSGVTQTPKHLITATGQRVTLRCSPRSGDLSVYWYQQSLDQGLQFLIQYYNGEERAKGNILERFSAQQFPDLHSELNLSSLELGDSALYFCASSVPGSKQFFGPGTRLTVL.

This chain connects TRBV6-1 to TRBJ1-4; D unclear. This CDR3 has 15 residues. V gave up 4 bases and J gave up 8 bases, with 17 bases separating them. In germline, CDR1 is MNHNS, CDR2 SASEGT. CDR3 DNA: TGTGCCAGCAGTGGGATTGAGGCTGGAGACGAAAAACTGTTTTTT. Its protein is CASSGIEAGDEKLFF.

The CDR3: CASSLRVAGYYNEQFF. In nucleotides, the CDR3 is TGTGCCAGCAGCTTAAGGGTGGCGGGGTATTACAATGAGCAGTTCTTC. The chain uses TRBV7-6 and TRBJ2-1; perhaps TRBD2 as D (6 bases). The CDR3 covers 16 residues. V was shortened by 2 bases and J by 4 bases, with 15 bases between the two germline ends. Germline V gives CDR1 SGHVS, CDR2 FNYEAQ.

CDR3 residues: CASSLVGRAGTDTQYF. CDR3 DNA: TGTGCCAGCAGCCTAGTCGGGAGGGCCGGCACAGATACGCAGTATTTT. V and J are TRBV7-9 and TRBJ2-3; 8 positions agree with TRBD2. The germline CDR1 and CDR2 sequences are SEHNR and FQNEAQ (reference sequence). The V and J ends lost 5 bases and 1 base, in that order; junction bases with no gene match: 8. This CDR3 region has 16 residues.

The V call is TRBV9, the J call TRBJ2-5; 9 nucleotides align to TRBD2. The CDR3 is 14 residues long. Germline CDR1 reads SGDLS; CDR2 reads YYNGEE. The trim removed 4 bases at V and 5 bases at J, leaving 6 bases unmatched. CDR3 DNA: TGTGCCAGCAGCACGTTAGCGGGAGTGGAGACCCAGTACTTC. Translating it yields CASSTLAGVETQYF.

The chain carries TRBV5-1 and TRBJ2-7, with 9 positions matching TRBD1. Losses at the gene ends were 4 bases for V and 2 bases for J; bases not matched to a gene: 10. The length of the CDR3 is 16 residues. Germline lookup yields CDR1 SGHRS and CDR2 YFSETQ. CDR3 in amino acids: CASSSNRGRKTYEQYF. In DNA form, the CDR3 reads TGCGCCAGCAGCAGCAACAGGGGGCGAAAAACCTACGAGCAGTACTTC.

This chain uses TRBV5-1 with TRBJ2-6; no clear D gene. CDR1 is SGHRS, CDR2 YFSETQ, per germline. The CDR3 sequence is 15 residues long. Trimming removed 4 bases at V and 4 bases at J, with 12 bases between. The DNA for the CDR3 is TGCGCCAGCAGCCAACGAGGTTCGGGGGCCAACGTCCTGACTTTC. Amino acids: CASSQRGSGANVLTF.

The CDR3 region is CASSAREYGELFF. CDR3 nucleotides: TGTGCCAGCAGTGCCAGGGAGTACGGGGAGCTGTTTTTT. The chain is built from TRBV6-1 and TRBJ2-2, with D perhaps assigned TRBD1 or TRBD2 (5 bases each). This CDR3 has 13 amino acids. The germline gives CDR1 MNHNS, CDR2 SASEGT. The germline V and J ends were trimmed by 4 bases and 7 bases, with 10 bases remaining between them.

This sequence joins TRBV6-5 and TRBJ1-1, with D uncertain. CDR1 and CDR2 from the germline V gene are MNHEY and SVGAGI. The germline V and J ends were trimmed by 3 bases and 1 base, with 9 bases remaining between them. This CDR3 contains 14 residues. Written as DNA, the CDR3 is TGTGCCAGCAGTTATCGGCAGAGGAACACTGAAGCTTTCTTT. Protein: CASSYRQRNTEAFF.

The chain joins TRBV12-5 to TRBJ1-6, with D possibly being TRBD1 (6 bases). This CDR3 is built from 17 residues. V was pared by 7 bases and J by 0 bases, with 16 bases between. Germline V gene lookup returns CDR1 LGHNT and CDR2 FRNRAP. The CDR3 region is CASAATGRSSYNSPLHF. For the CDR3, the DNA is TGTGCTAGTGCCGCGACAGGACGCTCCTCCTATAATTCACCCCTCCACTTT.

The chain is built from TRBV7-8 and TRBJ2-2; 12 nucleotides line up with TRBD2. Germline lookup yields CDR1 SGHVS and CDR2 FQNEAQ. The CDR3 spans 16 residues. Unmatched junction bases numbered 3, after V lost 4 bases and J lost 3 bases. The CDR3 region has the DNA TGTGCCAGCAGCTGGGGACTAGCGGGCCACACCGGGGAGCTGTTTTTT. It yields the protein CASSWGLAGHTGELFF.

The gene calls are TRBV5-5 and TRBJ1-1; D not certain. This CDR3 is 14 amino acids long. Germline V gene sequence: CDR1 SGHKS, CDR2 YYEKEE (reference sequence). V lost 1 base and J 0 bases, leaving 7 bases between the germline ends. The CDR3 bases are TGTGCCAGCAGCTTGTGGGGTATGAACACTGAAGCTTTCTTT. Translated, it gives CASSLWGMNTEAFF.